Below, 25 T cell receptor beta chains from the same sample are listed, as sequenced in a study of blood T cell repertoires in COVID-19. Measured with immunoSEQ multiplex PCR; TCRdb has only the in-frame clones, and not every one. The sample consists of 160,000 or so clones, about 77% of them appearing once. The sample was peripheral blood. These receptors were obtained from an elderly woman with acute or convalescent COVID-19.

The chain couples TRBV5-5 to TRBJ1-2; D call uncertain. This CDR3 is built from 14 residues. The ends were cut back, 6 bases at V and 4 bases at J, with 16 bases in the middle. CDR1 SGHKS and CDR2 YYEKEE come from the germline V gene (reference sequence). In DNA, the CDR3 is TGTGCCAGCATTCTGAGGGAGGGTTTCTATGGCTACACCTTC. Translating gives CASILREGFYGYTF.

This clone appeared a single time. The CDR3 DNA sequence: TGTGCCTTGGTAGGGGGGGGTACTGAAGCTTTCTTT. This encodes CALVGGGTEAFF. The chain recombines TRBV30 with TRBJ1-1; D might be TRBD1 (6 bases). CDR3 length: 12 amino acids. Germline V lookup: CDR1 GTSNPN, CDR2 SVGIG (reference sequence). Deletions cut 7 bases from V and 5 bases from J, with 14 bases between.

The chain is built from TRBV19 and TRBJ1-6; unclear D gene. The V end was cut by 5 bases, the J end by 0 bases, with 17 bases between. The CDR3 spans 18 residues. Per germline, CDR1 LNHDA and CDR2 SQIVND (reference sequence). The CDR3 reads CASSVGFIWSSYNSPLHF. The CDR3 DNA reads as TGTGCCAGTAGTGTCGGCTTCATCTGGAGCTCCTATAATTCACCCCTCCACTTT.

This clone was detected only a few times. The chain links TRBV2 to TRBJ2-7; TRBD1 aligns across 7 bases. Losses at the gene ends were 6 bases for V and 2 bases for J; bases not matched to a gene: 4. The germline V gene encodes CDR1 SNHLY and CDR2 FYNNEI. The CDR3 covers 13 residues. CDR3 nucleotides: TGTGCCAGCAGCCGAACAGGGGCCTACGAGCAGTACTTC. Amino acid sequence: CASSRTGAYEQYF.

The rearrangement uses TRBV5-6 and TRBJ2-2, with D possibly being TRBD2 (5 bases). Trimming stripped 5 bases from V and 7 bases from J, with 18 bases between. The CDR3 runs to 15 residues. CDR1 and CDR2 from the germline V gene are SGHDT and YYEEEE. The CDR3 DNA follows: TGTGCCAGCAGTTCTGGGCCCGTCCGGGGCGGGGAGCTGTTTTTT. This codes for CASSSGPVRGGELFF.

The chain employs TRBV7-8 and TRBJ2-7, with TRBD1 identical over 9 bases. With 5 bases clipped from V and 5 bases from J, the junction kept 13 bases outside the gene matches. Germline V gene data show CDR1 as SGHVS and CDR2 as FQNEAQ. The CDR3 runs to 16 residues. The CDR3 loop is CASSPRTGGSPHEQYF. CDR3 DNA sequence: TGTGCCAGCAGCCCACGAACAGGGGGCTCTCCCCACGAGCAGTACTTC.

This rearrangement joins TRBV7-2 to TRBJ1-6, with 9 bases lining up with TRBD1. In germline, CDR1 is SGHTA, CDR2 FQGNSA. V lost 5 bases and J lost 5; bases outside the gene matches: 10. The CDR3 is made up of 17 amino acids. CDR3 sequence: CASSLNLGQGHNSPLHF. The DNA of the CDR3 is TGTGCCAGCAGCCTAAATTTAGGACAGGGGCATAATTCACCCCTCCACTTT.

The J gene is TRBJ2-7, the V gene TRBV5-1; D remains ambiguous. The length of the CDR3 is 12 residues. Trimming removed 5 bases at V and 2 bases at J, with 8 bases between. The germline CDR1 and CDR2 sequences are SGHRS and YFSETQ. The CDR3 DNA sequence: TGCGCCAGCAGGGGCACAGCCTACGAGCAGTACTTC. Amino acids: CASRGTAYEQYF.

This clone was seen a few times. The chain employs TRBV7-8 and TRBJ1-3, with D unresolved. This CDR3 is built from 15 residues. V lost 5 bases and J lost 0, with 11 bases in between. The germline V gene has CDR1 SGHVS and CDR2 FQNEAQ. The CDR3 loop is CASSLTDFSGNTIYF. The DNA for the CDR3 is TGTGCCAGCAGCCTGACTGATTTCTCTGGAAACACCATATATTTT. Full variable domain (rest looked up from reference TRBV7-8 and TRBJ1-3): GAGVSQSPRYKVAKRGQDVALRCDPISGHVSLFWYQQALGQGPEFLTYFQNEAQLDKSGLPSDRFFAERPEGSVSTLKIQRTQQEDSAVYLCASSLTDFSGNTIYFGEGSWLTVV.

The chain carries TRBV27 and TRBJ2-7, with D perhaps TRBD2 (5 bases). CDR3 length: 13 amino acids. V gave up 6 bases and J gave up 0 bases, with 9 bases separating them. The V gene's germline CDR1 is MNHEY and CDR2 SMNVEV (reference sequence). CDR3 DNA: TGTGCCAGCAGCGGGATCAGCTCCTACGAGCAGTACTTC. The encoded protein is CASSGISSYEQYF.

Here the CDR3 reads CASRTGGEQYF. DNA for the CDR3: TGTGCCAGTAGGACAGGGGGCGAGCAGTACTTC. The gene calls are TRBV12-3 or TRBV12-4 and TRBJ2-7; 10 bases are shared with TRBD1. The CDR3 is 11 amino acids. Germline trimming cut 9 bases from V and 6 bases from J; bases unmatched to any gene: 2.

The rearrangement uses TRBV12-3 or TRBV12-4 and TRBJ2-1, with 9 bases fitting TRBD2. After removal of 6 bases from V and 15 bases from J, the junction contained 6 bases not matched to a gene. This CDR3 comprises 11 residues. The CDR3, as DNA: TGTGCCAGCAGCTCTGGGACTAGCCTGTTCTTC. Amino acids: CASSSGTSLFF.

V usage is TRBV11-2 and J usage is TRBJ1-5; D gene uncertain. This CDR3 has 13 residues. CDR1 SGHAT and CDR2 FQNNGV come from the germline V gene. V lost 2 bases and J lost 3, with 5 bases in between. The CDR3 spells CASSLTSNQPQHF. CDR3 nucleotides: TGTGCCAGCAGCTTAACTTCCAATCAGCCCCAGCATTTT.

The V and J genes are TRBV15 and TRBJ2-1; TRBD1 matches at 7 bases. CDR3 size: 16 residues. CDR1 is LNHNV and CDR2 is YYDKDF in the germline V gene (reference sequence). With V trimmed by 4 bases and J by 0 bases, 6 bases remained unmatched. DNA of the CDR3: TGTGCCACCAGCACCAGACAGGGTGGCTCCTACAATGAGCAGTTCTTC. Protein sequence: CATSTRQGGSYNEQFF. The entire variable domain, with the rest obtained from reference TRBV15 and TRBJ2-1, is as follows: DAMVIQNPRYQVTQFGKPVTLSCSQTLNHNVMYWYQQKSSQAPKLLFHYYDKDFNNEADTPDNFQSRRPNTSFCFLDIRSPGLGDTAMYLCATSTRQGGSYNEQFFGPGTRLTVL.

The chain uses TRBV5-1 and TRBJ2-6, with TRBD2 as a possible D gene (5 bases). Trimming took 0 bases from V and 2 from J, leaving 6 bases between them. The CDR3 extends over 15 amino acids. Germline V gene sequence: CDR1 SGHRS, CDR2 YFSETQ. The CDR3 region is CASSLAGTGANVLTF. CDR3 coding DNA: TGCGCCAGCAGCTTGGCCGGGACTGGGGCCAACGTCCTGACTTTC.

This chain links TRBV25-1 with TRBJ1-2; 7 positions match TRBD1. CDR1 MGHDK and CDR2 SYGVNS come from the germline V gene. The CDR3 sequence is 15 residues long. V was clipped by 3 bases and J by 0 bases; unmatched bases: 4. The CDR3 region has the DNA TGTGCCAGCAGTGACCGGACAGGAGCTAACTATGGCTACACCTTC. Residues: CASSDRTGANYGYTF.

This clone was seen a single time. The chain links TRBV29-1 to TRBJ1-4; D gene ambiguous. Trimming removed 3 bases at V and 7 bases at J, with 12 bases between. There are 13 residues in the CDR3. Germline V gene sequence: CDR1 SQVTM, CDR2 ANQGSEA. The CDR3, as DNA: TGCAGCGTTGAGGCCGGGAAGGGTGAAAAACTGTTTTTT. Protein sequence: CSVEAGKGEKLFF.

The rearrangement uses TRBV25-1 and TRBJ1-1, with D unresolved. Trimming removed 8 bases at V and 6 bases at J, with 16 bases between. The germline gives CDR1 MGHDK, CDR2 SYGVNS. The CDR3 runs 13 residues. CDR3 nucleotides: TGTGCCAGCGAAGGGCAGGTGGAGGCTGAAGCTTTCTTT. Its translation is CASEGQVEAEAFF.

This sequence joins TRBV5-6 and TRBJ1-5, with D maybe TRBD1 (6 bases). CDR1 is SGHDT and CDR2 is YYEEEE in the germline V gene. Trimming left V 0 bases short and J 6 bases short, with 13 bases between. The CDR3 is made up of 15 amino acids. CDR3 DNA sequence: TGTGCCAGCAGCTTGGCCGGGGGGGCTGGTCAGCCCCAGCATTTT. Translating it yields CASSLAGGAGQPQHF.

V and J are TRBV30 and TRBJ1-2; no clear D gene. This CDR3 contains 12 residues. Between the trimmed V and J ends, which lost 4 bases and 1 base, there was a span of 7 bases. From germline, CDR1 is GTSNPN and CDR2 SVGIG (reference sequence). DNA of the CDR3: TGTGCCTGGACAGGATTTAACTATGGCTACACCTTC. Translation: CAWTGFNYGYTF.

V usage is TRBV7-2 and J usage is TRBJ1-6; D is possibly TRBD1 (5 bases). V lost 5 bases to trimming and J lost 11 bases, with 13 bases between them. There are 13 residues in the CDR3. Germline CDR1 reads SGHTA; CDR2 reads FQGNSA. The CDR3 here is CASSPQGTAPLHF. The CDR3 bases are TGTGCCAGCAGCCCTCAGGGAACGGCACCCCTCCACTTT.

With regard to this clone: Other DNA sequences of this sample code for an identical CDR3. The rearrangement links TRBV5-1 to TRBJ2-7; 9 bases fit TRBD2. The CDR3 has 15 amino acids. Germline V CDR1 and CDR2: SGHRS, YFSETQ. The junction had 8 bases not matched to a gene; V was cut back by 4 bases and J by 3 bases. The CDR3 is CASSLLAGVDYEQYF. The CDR3 DNA reads TGCGCCAGCAGCCTCTTAGCGGGAGTCGACTACGAGCAGTACTTC.

The CDR3 DNA reads as TGTGCCAGCAGCTCCCTAGGACAGGGAACCAACACTGAAGCTTTCTTT. Its protein product is CASSSLGQGTNTEAFF. V gene TRBV7-9 combines with J gene TRBJ1-1, with 8 bases lining up with TRBD1. The CDR3 is made up of 16 amino acids. The V segment lost 4 bases and the J segment 2 bases; nucleotides outside the gene matches: 9. Germline CDR1 SEHNR, CDR2 FQNEAQ (reference sequence).

J is TRBJ2-3 and V is TRBV9, with a possible D match to TRBD2 (6 bases). The germline V and J ends were trimmed by 0 bases and 0 bases, with 17 bases remaining between them. The CDR3 contains 18 residues. The germline gives CDR1 SGDLS, CDR2 YYNGEE. CDR3 sequence (DNA): TGTGCCAGCAGCGTAGAGGCGGGGACCCTTCCCAGCACAGATACGCAGTATTTT. Residues: CASSVEAGTLPSTDTQYF.

This clone was observed a few times. J is TRBJ2-2 and V is TRBV2, with 11 bases fitting TRBD1. V shed 4 bases and J 6 bases; nucleotides not matched to a gene: 4. This CDR3 has 15 amino acids. Germline lookup yields CDR1 SNHLY and CDR2 FYNNEI. CDR3 protein: CASSGTGGAAGELFF. In DNA, the CDR3 is TGTGCCAGCAGTGGGACAGGGGGCGCCGCCGGGGAGCTGTTTTTT.